This T cell receptor beta chain is drawn from a study of T cells after yellow fever vaccination. The V end lost 0 bases, the J end lost 3 bases, and 6 bases lay between the germline ends. CDR3 length equals 13 residues. This clonotype was observed a handful of times. Its specificity is unknown. In making TCR cDNA, 5'RACE template switching added a universal primer site and UMIs to it. TCRdb ran MiXCR on the 5' RACE reads and lists one entry per CDR3 protein. In the table there are roughly 340,000 distinct CDR3 sequences, about 8.7% of which are singletons. Whole-study results and caveats: Re-detected after boosting: most primary clones, 96% of CD4 and roughly 90% of CD8. In FACS-sorted repertoires, abundant clonotypes from the bulk population could appear as contaminants.

This clonotype was obtained from a man younger than 35 who received the YFV17D yellow fever vaccine. The sample in question was PBMCs, obtained on the day of the first yellow fever vaccination. This chain uses TRBV23-1 with TRBJ2-7; the D is unclear. TRBV23-1 is noted as an ORF with a role that remains uncertain. The CDR3 is CASSQSPSYEQYF. DNA of the CDR3: TGCGCCAGCAGTCAATCACCAAGCTACGAGCAGTACTTC.